This TCR beta chain appears in the sequencing data of a study of glioma-infiltrating T cells after dendritic cell vaccination. Overall study context: Dendritic cells derived from monocytes and pulsed with autologous tumor lysate formed the vaccine.

Up to 2 ug genomic DNA was used for TCRB CDR3 amplification. Assay: immunoSEQ multiplex PCR; the TCRdb copy retains only in-frame clones and omits some. The top ten hold over 2.5% of the sample, which has approximately 110,000 clones, nearly 90% seen once. This clone was seen a single time. Time point here: after dendritic cell vaccination, including at tumor progression/relapse. Fresh-frozen tumor tissue and more than two years of survival data were available for all. Germline trimming cut 1 base from V and 6 bases from J; bases unmatched to any gene: 6. Germline V gives CDR1 GTSNPN, CDR2 SVGIG (reference sequence). This CDR3 is built from 13 residues.

The sample was blood, taken after dendritic cell vaccination. The chain couples TRBV30 to TRBJ2-7; 7 nucleotides align to TRBD1. This receptor was identified in a human donor with glioblastoma. For the CDR3, the DNA is TGTGCCTGGAGTGCGTCAGGGGGTTCCGAGCAGTACTTC. As protein: CAWSASGGSEQYF.